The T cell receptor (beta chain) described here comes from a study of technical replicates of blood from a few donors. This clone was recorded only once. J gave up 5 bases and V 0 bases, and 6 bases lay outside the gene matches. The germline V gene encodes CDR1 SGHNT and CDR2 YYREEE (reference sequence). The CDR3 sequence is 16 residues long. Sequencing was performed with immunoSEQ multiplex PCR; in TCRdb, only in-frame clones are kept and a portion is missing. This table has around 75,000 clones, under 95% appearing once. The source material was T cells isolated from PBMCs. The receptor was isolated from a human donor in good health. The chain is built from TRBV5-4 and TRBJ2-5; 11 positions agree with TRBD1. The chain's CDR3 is CASSLVGTGGAETQYF. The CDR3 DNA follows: TGTGCCAGCAGCTTGGTCGGGACAGGGGGTGCGGAGACCCAGTACTTC.